This TCR beta chain appears in the sequencing data of a study of radiation and T cells in renal cell carcinoma. Assay used: immunoSEQ multiplex PCR; TCRdb lists only in-frame clones, some missing. This table has tens of thousands of clones, about 80% appearing once. Time point given: blood 2 weeks post-SBRT. Documented treatment: 15 Gy SBRT to primary tumor, nephrectomy 4 weeks later. The sample in question was blood, obtained from a patient whose treatment included radiotherapy and nephrectomy. This clonotype originated in a woman between 65 and 79 years old with renal cell carcinoma.

The DNA of the CDR3 is TGTGCCACCAGCAGAGTTCAGGGTGGAGAAAAACTGTTTTTT. It codes for CATSRVQGGEKLFF. V is TRBV15 and J is TRBJ1-4, with a tentative D call TRBD1 (5 bases). Germline lookup yields CDR1 LNHNV and CDR2 YYDKDF (reference sequence). The CDR3 sequence is 14 residues long. Between the trimmed V and J ends, which lost 1 base and 8 bases, there was a span of 11 bases.